This T cell receptor beta chain was identified during a study of blood T cell repertoires in COVID-19. About the study: In each case, the material was cDNA or gDNA derived from T cells, B-cell-depleted T cells, or PBMCs.

Study processing details: Estimated nucleated cell counts came from reference gene primer amplification. Clones were sequenced by immunoSEQ multiplex PCR, and TCRdb holds only the in-frame ones, with some missing. That table supplies the V and J calls and clone size; D and trimming were determined from the DNA. The sample includes 190,000 or so clones, around 85% seen only once; the top ten take 13%. In germline, CDR1 is SGHRS, CDR2 YFSETQ. V trimming: 1 base; J trimming: 1 base; junction bases outside the gene matches: 5. This CDR3 has 16 amino acids. This TCR came from a man in his fifties who had recovered from COVID-19. The chain employs TRBV5-1 and TRBJ2-5; 9 bases are a match to TRBD1. Sequencing was carried out using peripheral blood. CDR3 bases: TGCGCCAGCAGCTTGATACAGGGGGCTGTCCAAGAGACCCAGTACTTC. Protein: CASSLIQGAVQETQYF.